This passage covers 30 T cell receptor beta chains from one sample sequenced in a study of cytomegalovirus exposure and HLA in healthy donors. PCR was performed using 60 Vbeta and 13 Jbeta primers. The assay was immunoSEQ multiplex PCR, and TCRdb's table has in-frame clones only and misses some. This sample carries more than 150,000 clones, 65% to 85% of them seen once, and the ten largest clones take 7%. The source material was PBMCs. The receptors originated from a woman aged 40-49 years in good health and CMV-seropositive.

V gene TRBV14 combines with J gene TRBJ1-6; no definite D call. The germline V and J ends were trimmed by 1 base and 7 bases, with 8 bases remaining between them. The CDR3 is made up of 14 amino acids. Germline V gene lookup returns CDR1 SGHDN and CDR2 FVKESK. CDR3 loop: CASSQVKRNSPLHF. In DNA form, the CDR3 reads TGTGCCAGCAGCCAAGTGAAACGGAATTCACCCCTCCACTTT.

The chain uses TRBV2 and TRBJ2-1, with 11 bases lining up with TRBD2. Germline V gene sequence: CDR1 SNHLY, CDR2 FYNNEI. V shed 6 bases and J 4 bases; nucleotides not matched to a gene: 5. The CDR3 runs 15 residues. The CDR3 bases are TGTGCCAGCAGGAGACTAGCGGGGACATACAATGAGCAGTTCTTC. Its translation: CASRRLAGTYNEQFF.

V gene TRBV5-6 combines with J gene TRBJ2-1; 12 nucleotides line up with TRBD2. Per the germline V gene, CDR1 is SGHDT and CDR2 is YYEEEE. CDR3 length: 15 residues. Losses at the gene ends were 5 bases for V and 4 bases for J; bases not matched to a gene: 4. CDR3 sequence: CASRPTSGGYNEQFF. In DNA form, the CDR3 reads TGTGCCAGCAGACCCACTAGCGGGGGGTACAATGAGCAGTTCTTC.

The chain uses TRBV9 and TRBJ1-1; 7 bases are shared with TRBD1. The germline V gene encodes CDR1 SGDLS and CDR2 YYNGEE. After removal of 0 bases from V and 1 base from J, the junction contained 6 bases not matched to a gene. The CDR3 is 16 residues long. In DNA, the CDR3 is TGTGCCAGCAGCGTAGGAGCGACAGGGAGGAACACTGAAGCTTTCTTT. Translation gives CASSVGATGRNTEAFF.

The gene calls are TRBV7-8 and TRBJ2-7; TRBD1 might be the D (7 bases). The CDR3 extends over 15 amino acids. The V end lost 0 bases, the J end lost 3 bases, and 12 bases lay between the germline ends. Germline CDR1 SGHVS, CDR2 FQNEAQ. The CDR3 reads CASSLAAGQYYEQYF. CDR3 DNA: TGTGCCAGCAGCTTAGCTGCGGGACAGTACTACGAGCAGTACTTC.

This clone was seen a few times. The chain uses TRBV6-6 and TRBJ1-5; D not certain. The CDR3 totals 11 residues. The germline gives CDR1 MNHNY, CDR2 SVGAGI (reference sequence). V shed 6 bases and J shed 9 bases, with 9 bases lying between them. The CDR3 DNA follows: TGTGCCAGCAGAACAGATTGGCCCCAGCATTTT. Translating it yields CASRTDWPQHF.

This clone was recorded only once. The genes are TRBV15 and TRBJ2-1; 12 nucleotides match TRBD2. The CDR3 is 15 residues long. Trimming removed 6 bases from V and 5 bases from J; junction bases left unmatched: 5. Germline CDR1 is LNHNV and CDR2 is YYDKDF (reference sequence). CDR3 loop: CATRESSGGDNEQFF. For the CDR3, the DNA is TGTGCCACCAGGGAGTCTAGCGGGGGGGACAATGAGCAGTTCTTC.

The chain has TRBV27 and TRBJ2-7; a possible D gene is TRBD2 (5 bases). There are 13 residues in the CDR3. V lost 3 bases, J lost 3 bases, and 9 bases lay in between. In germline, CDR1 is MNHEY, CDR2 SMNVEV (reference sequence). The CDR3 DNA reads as TGTGCCAGCAGTTTTCGAGGGAGCTACGAGCAGTACTTC. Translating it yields CASSFRGSYEQYF.

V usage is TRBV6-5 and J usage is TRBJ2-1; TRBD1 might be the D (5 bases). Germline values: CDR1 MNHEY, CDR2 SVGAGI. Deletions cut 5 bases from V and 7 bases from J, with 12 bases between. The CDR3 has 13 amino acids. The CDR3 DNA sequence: TGTGCCAGCAGTCCCCATAGGGGTAATGAGCAGTTCTTC. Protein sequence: CASSPHRGNEQFF.

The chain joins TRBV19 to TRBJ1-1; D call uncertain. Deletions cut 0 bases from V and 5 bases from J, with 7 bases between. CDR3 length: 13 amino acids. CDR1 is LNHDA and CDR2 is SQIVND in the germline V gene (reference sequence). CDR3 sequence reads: CASSIDGVTEAFF. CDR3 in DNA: TGTGCCAGTAGTATAGACGGAGTAACTGAAGCTTTCTTT.

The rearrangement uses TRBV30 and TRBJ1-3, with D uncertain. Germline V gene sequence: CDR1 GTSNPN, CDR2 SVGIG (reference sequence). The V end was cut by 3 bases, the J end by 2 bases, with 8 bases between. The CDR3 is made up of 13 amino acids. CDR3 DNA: TGTGCCTGGAGCACCAGTCCTGGAAACACCATATATTTT. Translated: CAWSTSPGNTIYF.

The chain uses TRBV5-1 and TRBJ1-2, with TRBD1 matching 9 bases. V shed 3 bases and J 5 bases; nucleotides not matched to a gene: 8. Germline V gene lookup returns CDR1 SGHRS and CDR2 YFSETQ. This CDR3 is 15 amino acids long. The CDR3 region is CASSSPGQGFYGYTF. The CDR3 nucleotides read TGCGCCAGCAGCTCGCCGGGACAGGGTTTTTATGGCTACACCTTC. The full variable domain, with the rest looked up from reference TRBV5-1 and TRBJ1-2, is KAGVTQTPRYLIKTRGQQVTLSCSPISGHRSVSWYQQTPGQGLQFLFEYFSETQRNKGNFPGRFSGRQFSNSRSEMNVSTLELGDSALYLCASSSPGQGFYGYTFGSGTRLTVV.

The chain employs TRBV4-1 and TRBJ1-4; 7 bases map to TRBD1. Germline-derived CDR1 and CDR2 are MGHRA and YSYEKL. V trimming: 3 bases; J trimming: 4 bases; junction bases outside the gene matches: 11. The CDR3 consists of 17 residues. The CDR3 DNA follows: TGCGCCAGCAGCCATATCGGGGACAGTGAGCTTAATGAAAAACTGTTTTTT. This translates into CASSHIGDSELNEKLFF.

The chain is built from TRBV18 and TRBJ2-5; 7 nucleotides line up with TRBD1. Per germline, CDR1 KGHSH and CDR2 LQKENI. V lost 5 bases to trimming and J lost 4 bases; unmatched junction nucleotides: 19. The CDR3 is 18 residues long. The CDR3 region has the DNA TGTGCCAGCTCATCCAAAGCCGGGACAGATAACTCGGGAGAGACCCAGTACTTC. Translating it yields CASSSKAGTDNSGETQYF.

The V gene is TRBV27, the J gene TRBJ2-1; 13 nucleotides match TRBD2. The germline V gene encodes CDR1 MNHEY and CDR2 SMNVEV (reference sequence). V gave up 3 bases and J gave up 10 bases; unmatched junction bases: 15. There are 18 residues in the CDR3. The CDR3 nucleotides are TGTGCCAGCAGTTTTAGACTAGCGGGGGGACCAAATTCAGGCGAGCAGTTCTTC. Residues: CASSFRLAGGPNSGEQFF.

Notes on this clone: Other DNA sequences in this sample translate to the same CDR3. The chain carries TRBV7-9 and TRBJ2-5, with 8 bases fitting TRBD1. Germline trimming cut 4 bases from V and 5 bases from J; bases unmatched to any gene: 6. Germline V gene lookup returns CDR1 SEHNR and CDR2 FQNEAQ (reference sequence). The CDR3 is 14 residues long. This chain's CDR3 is CASSSPGTGETQYF. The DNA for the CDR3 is TGTGCCAGCAGCTCCCCCGGGACAGGCGAGACCCAGTACTTC.

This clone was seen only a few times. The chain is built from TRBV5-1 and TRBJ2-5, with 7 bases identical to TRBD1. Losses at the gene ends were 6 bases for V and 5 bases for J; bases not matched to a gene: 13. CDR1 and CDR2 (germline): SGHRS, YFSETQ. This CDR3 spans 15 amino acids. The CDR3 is CASTLGRGLVETQYF. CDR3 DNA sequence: TGCGCCAGCACCCTGGGTAGGGGGCTTGTGGAGACCCAGTACTTC.

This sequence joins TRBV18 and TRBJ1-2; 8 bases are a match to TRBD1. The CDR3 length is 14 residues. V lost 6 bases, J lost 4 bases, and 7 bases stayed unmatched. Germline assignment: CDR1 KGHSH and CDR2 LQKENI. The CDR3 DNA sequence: TGTGCCAGCTCCCCCGAAGGGACAGGCTATGGCTACACCTTC. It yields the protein CASSPEGTGYGYTF. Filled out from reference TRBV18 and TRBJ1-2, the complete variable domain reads NAGVMQNPRHLVRRRGQEARLRCSPMKGHSHVYWYRQLPEEGLKFMVYLQKENIIDESGMPKERFSAEFPKEGPSILRIQQVVRGDSAAYFCASSPEGTGYGYTFGSGTRLTVV.

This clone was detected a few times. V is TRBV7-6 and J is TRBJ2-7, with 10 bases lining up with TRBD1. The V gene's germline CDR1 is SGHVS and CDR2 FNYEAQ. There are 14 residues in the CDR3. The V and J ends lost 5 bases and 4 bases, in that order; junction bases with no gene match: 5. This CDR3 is CASSRGDRGYEQYF. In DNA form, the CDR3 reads TGTGCCAGCAGCCGCGGGGACAGGGGTTACGAGCAGTACTTC.

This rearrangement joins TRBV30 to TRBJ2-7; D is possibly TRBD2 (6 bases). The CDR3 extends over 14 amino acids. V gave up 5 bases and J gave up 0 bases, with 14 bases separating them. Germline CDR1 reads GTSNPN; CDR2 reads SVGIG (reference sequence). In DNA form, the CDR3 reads TGTGCCTGGGACCGGGACTTACTCTCCTACGAGCAGTACTTC. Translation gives CAWDRDLLSYEQYF.

The CDR3 coding sequence is TGTGCCAGTAGTACGGAAACCCGACTAGCGGGGGACACAGATACGCAGTATTTT. It translates to CASSTETRLAGDTDTQYF. J is TRBJ2-3 and V is TRBV19; 12 bases match TRBD2. The junction had 10 bases not matched to a gene; V was cut back by 4 bases and J by 2 bases. Germline V gene data show CDR1 as LNHDA and CDR2 as SQIVND (reference sequence). The CDR3 is 18 residues long.

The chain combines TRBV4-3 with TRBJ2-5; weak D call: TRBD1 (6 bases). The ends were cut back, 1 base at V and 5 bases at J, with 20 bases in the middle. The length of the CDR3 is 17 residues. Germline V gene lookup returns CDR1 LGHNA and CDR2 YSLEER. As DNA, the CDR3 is TGCGCCAGCAGCCAAGGTCGGGTGAGGCAGGGGCGCGAGACCCAGTACTTC. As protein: CASSQGRVRQGRETQYF.

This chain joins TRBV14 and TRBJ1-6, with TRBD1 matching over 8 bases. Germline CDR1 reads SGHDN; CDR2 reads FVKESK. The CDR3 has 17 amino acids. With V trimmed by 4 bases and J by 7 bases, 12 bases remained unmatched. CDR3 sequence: CASSPGPGGTVNSPLHF. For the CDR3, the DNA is TGTGCCAGCAGCCCCGGCCCAGGGGGCACAGTAAATTCACCCCTCCACTTT.

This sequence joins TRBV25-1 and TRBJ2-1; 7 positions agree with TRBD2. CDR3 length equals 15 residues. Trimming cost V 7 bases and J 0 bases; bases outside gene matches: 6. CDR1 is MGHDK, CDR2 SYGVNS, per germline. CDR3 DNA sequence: TGTGCCAGCACAAGTGGGGGGGGCTCCTACAATGAGCAGTTCTTC. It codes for CASTSGGGSYNEQFF.

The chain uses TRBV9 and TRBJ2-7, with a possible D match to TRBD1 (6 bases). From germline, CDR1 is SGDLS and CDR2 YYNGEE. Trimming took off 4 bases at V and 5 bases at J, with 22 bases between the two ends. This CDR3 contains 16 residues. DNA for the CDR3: TGTGCCAGCAGCACGCAGGACAGCAGGCTCCTCGACGAGCAGTACTTC. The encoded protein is CASSTQDSRLLDEQYF.

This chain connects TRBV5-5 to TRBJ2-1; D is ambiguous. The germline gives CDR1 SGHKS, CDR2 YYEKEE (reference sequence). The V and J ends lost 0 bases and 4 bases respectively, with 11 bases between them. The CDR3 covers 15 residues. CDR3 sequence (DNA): TGTGCCAGCAGCTTGGATTATGGAGAGTACAATGAGCAGTTCTTC. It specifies CASSLDYGEYNEQFF.

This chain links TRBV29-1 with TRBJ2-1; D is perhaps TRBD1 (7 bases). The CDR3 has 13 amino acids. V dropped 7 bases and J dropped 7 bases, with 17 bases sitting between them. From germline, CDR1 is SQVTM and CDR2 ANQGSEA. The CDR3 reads CSGQGLNLNEQFF. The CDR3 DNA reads TGCAGCGGACAGGGACTTAATCTAAATGAGCAGTTCTTC.

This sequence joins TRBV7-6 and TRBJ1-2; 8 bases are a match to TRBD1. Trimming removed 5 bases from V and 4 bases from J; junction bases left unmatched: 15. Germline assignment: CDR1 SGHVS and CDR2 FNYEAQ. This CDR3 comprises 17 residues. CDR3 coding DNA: TGTGCCAGCAGCCCAGGGACAGGAGTAGGGATATCCTATGGCTACACCTTC. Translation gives CASSPGTGVGISYGYTF. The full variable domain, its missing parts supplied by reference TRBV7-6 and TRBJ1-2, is GAGVSQSPRYKVTKRGQDVALRCDPISGHVSLYWYRQALGQGPEFLTYFNYEAQQDKSGLPNDRFSAERPEGSISTLTIQRTEQRDSAMYRCASSPGTGVGISYGYTFGSGTRLTVV.

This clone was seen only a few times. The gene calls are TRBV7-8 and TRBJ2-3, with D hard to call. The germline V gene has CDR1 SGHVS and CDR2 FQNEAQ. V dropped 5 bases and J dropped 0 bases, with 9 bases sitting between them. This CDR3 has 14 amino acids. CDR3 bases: TGTGCCAGCAGCCCCAGTGTTAGCACAGATACGCAGTATTTT. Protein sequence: CASSPSVSTDTQYF.

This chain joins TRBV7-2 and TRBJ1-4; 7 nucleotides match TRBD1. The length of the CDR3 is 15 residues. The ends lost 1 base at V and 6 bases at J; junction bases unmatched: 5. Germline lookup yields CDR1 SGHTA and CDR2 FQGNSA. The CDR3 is CASSLVGRGHEKLFF. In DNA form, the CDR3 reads TGTGCCAGCAGCTTAGTGGGTAGGGGGCATGAAAAACTGTTTTTT. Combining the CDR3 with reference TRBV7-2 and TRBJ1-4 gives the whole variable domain GAGVSQSPSNKVTEKGKDVELRCDPISGHTALYWYRQSLGQGLEFLIYFQGNSAPDKSGLPSDRFSAERTGGSVSTLTIQRTQQEDSAVYLCASSLVGRGHEKLFFGSGTQLSVL.